One sample yielded the 13 T cell receptor beta chains listed below, sequenced in a study of CD8+CD57+ T cells in acquired aplastic anemia. Genomic DNA provided the template from which TCR beta VDJ and CDR3 profiles were obtained. TCRdb reprocessed the reads via MiXCR and lists one record per CDR3 protein. The sample contains 150,000 or so distinct CDR3 sequences, 63% of which appear only once. The sample taken for sequencing was sorted CD4+, CD8+, or CD8+CD57+ T cells (not recorded which) from PBMCs. The receptors originated from a human donor in good health.

The chain carries TRBV29-1 and TRBJ2-3; 10 nucleotides match TRBD2. Germline-derived CDR1 and CDR2 are SQVTM and ANQGSEA. Losses at the gene ends were 1 base for V and 4 bases for J; bases not matched to a gene: 2. The CDR3 extends over 14 amino acids. The CDR3 here is CSVEGLAGADTQYF. CDR3 in DNA: TGCAGCGTTGAAGGTCTAGCGGGAGCAGATACGCAGTATTTT.

The chain joins TRBV2 to TRBJ1-1, with D maybe TRBD1 (6 bases). CDR1 is SNHLY and CDR2 is FYNNEI in the germline V gene. Trimming removed 5 bases at V and 7 bases at J, with 11 bases between. This CDR3 is 12 amino acids long. Here the CDR3 DNA reads TGTGCCAGCAGTCGCCTGGACAGTGAAGCTTTCTTT. Its protein is CASSRLDSEAFF.

The chain joins TRBV27 to TRBJ1-5; TRBD1 is a possible D gene (6 bases). Trimming removed 5 bases at V and 0 bases at J, with 11 bases between. The CDR3 totals 15 residues. Looked up from germline, CDR1 is MNHEY and CDR2 is SMNVEV (reference sequence). The CDR3 protein is CASSHQGPSNQPQHF. The CDR3 nucleotides are TGTGCCAGCAGTCACCAGGGGCCTAGCAATCAGCCCCAGCATTTT.

As regards this clonotype: A much larger clone lies one base from this, so it may be a read error. The V and J genes are TRBV6-5 and TRBJ2-1; D possibly corresponds to TRBD2 (5 bases). This CDR3 comprises 13 residues. The germline V gene has CDR1 MNHEY and CDR2 SVGAGI. CDR3 in amino acids: CANSTTGDNEQFF. The DNA for the CDR3 is TGTGCCAACAGTACCACCGGGGATAATGAGCAGTTCTTC.

This sequence joins TRBV24-1 and TRBJ2-2; no clear D. With 4 bases removed from V and 5 bases from J, the gap between germline ends came to 13 bases. This CDR3 is built from 15 residues. Germline CDR1 is KGHDR and CDR2 is SFDVKD. CDR3 bases: TGTGCCACCAGTGACCCTAAGCGAGGTACCGGGGAGCTGTTTTTT. It codes for CATSDPKRGTGELFF.

The chain is built from TRBV19 and TRBJ1-5; D possibly corresponds to TRBD1 (6 bases). Looked up from germline, CDR1 is LNHDA and CDR2 is SQIVND (reference sequence). V shed 3 bases and J shed 5 bases, with 11 bases lying between them. This CDR3 is built from 14 residues. In DNA, the CDR3 is TGTGCCAGTAGTATGGGGACAAGTTATCAGCCCCAGCATTTT. Translated: CASSMGTSYQPQHF.

Note on this clonotype: A much larger clone lies a single base off, so this may be a read error. The V gene is TRBV5-1, the J gene TRBJ1-1; D uncertain. Looked up from germline, CDR1 is SGHRS and CDR2 is YFSETQ. The CDR3 has 15 amino acids. The CDR3 DNA reads as TGCGCCAGCAGCTTGGCGCGTTCAGAGAACACTGAAGCTTCCTTT. This sequence encodes CASSLARSENTEASF.

In its sample, this clonotype was seen many times. The chain couples TRBV6-5 to TRBJ2-1, with D possibly being TRBD2 (6 bases). The CDR3 is made up of 16 amino acids. CDR1 and CDR2 from the germline V gene are MNHEY and SVGAGI. V was cut by 5 bases and J by 7 bases, with 21 bases left in between. For the CDR3, the DNA is TGTGCCAGCAGTCTATCGGGACTGGAGGTCATTAATGAGCAGTTCTTC. It translates to CASSLSGLEVINEQFF.

J is TRBJ2-3 and V is TRBV7-2; no firm D call. Germline CDR1 is SGHTA and CDR2 is FQGNSA. The V end lost 3 bases, the J end lost 5 bases, and 3 bases lay between the germline ends. The CDR3 totals 11 residues. CDR3 sequence (DNA): TGTGCCAGCAGCTTCGTAGATACGCAGTATTTT. It is translated as CASSFVDTQYF.

This chain joins TRBV20-1 and TRBJ1-5; D is unresolved. The CDR3 runs 13 residues. Germline-derived CDR1 and CDR2 are DFQATT and SNEGSKA (reference sequence). V lost 6 bases to trimming and J lost 6 bases, with 15 bases between them. The CDR3 is CSARASTLQPQHF. The CDR3 coding sequence is TGCAGTGCCCGGGCCAGCACCCTTCAGCCCCAGCATTTT.

The V call is TRBV27, the J call TRBJ2-7, with D possibly being TRBD2 (6 bases). Germline-derived CDR1 and CDR2 are MNHEY and SMNVEV (reference sequence). The ends were cut back, 0 bases at V and 4 bases at J, with 13 bases in the middle. The CDR3 extends over 15 amino acids. This CDR3 reads CASSLSSGSYYEQYF. In DNA form, the CDR3 reads TGTGCCAGCAGTTTATCGTCCGGGAGTTATTACGAGCAGTACTTC.

V is TRBV15 and J is TRBJ2-7; 11 nucleotides agree with TRBD1. CDR1 is LNHNV, CDR2 YYDKDF, per germline (reference sequence). V dropped 1 base and J dropped 4; count of bases not matched to a gene: 3. The CDR3 sequence is 15 residues long. The CDR3 reads CATSRGTGGIYEQYF. The CDR3 DNA reads TGTGCCACCAGCAGAGGGACAGGGGGCATTTACGAGCAGTACTTC.

There are many counts of this clonotype. The chain carries TRBV7-9 and TRBJ2-1, with 13 bases fitting TRBD2. The germline V gene has CDR1 SEHNR and CDR2 FQNEAQ (reference sequence). This CDR3 spans 17 amino acids. The ends lost 3 bases at V and 9 bases at J; junction bases unmatched: 11. The CDR3 DNA reads as TGTGCCAGCAGCTTCGGACTAGCGGGAGTGTCTCTGGGTGAGCAGTTCTTC. This sequence encodes CASSFGLAGVSLGEQFF.